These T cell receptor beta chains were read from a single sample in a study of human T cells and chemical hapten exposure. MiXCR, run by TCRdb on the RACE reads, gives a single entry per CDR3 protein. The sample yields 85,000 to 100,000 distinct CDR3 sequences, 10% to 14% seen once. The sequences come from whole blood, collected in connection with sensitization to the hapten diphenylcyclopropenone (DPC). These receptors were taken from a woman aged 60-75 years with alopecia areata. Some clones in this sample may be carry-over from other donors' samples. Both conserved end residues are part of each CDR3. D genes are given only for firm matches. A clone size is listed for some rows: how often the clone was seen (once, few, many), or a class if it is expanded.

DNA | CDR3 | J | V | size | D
TGCGCCAGCAGCTTGATGCCAGGGGTAGGGATGAACTCTGAAGCTTTCTTT | CASSLMPGVGMNSEAFF | TRBJ1-1 | TRBV5-1 | . | .
TGTGCCAGCAGCCCCCGTGAGCTAGCGGAGCAGTTCTTC | CASSPRELAEQFF | TRBJ2-1 | TRBV6-5 | . | .
TGTGCCAGCTCACCACAGACAGGTACTGAAGCTTTCTTT | CASSPQTGTEAFF | TRBJ1-1 | TRBV18 | few | .
TGTGCCAGCAGCTTACGGTCGGGACAGATTAATGAAAAACTGTTTTTT | CASSLRSGQINEKLFF | TRBJ1-4 | TRBV5-4 | few | TRBD1
TGTGCCAGCAGCCGGTACCCGGGAACTAATTACAATGAGCAGTTCTTC | CASSRYPGTNYNEQFF | TRBJ2-1 | TRBV11-2 | . | .
TGTGCCTGTGGGGTCGGGGGCTCTCGGAATGAGCAGTTCTTC | CACGVGGSRNEQFF | TRBJ2-1 | TRBV27 | . | .
TGTGCCAGCAGGGTGGACGCAGATACGCAGTATTTT | CASRVDADTQYF | TRBJ2-3 | TRBV2 | few | .
TGTGCCAGCAGTTACTCAGAATTTGGACAGTTTGAAGCTTTCTTT | CASSYSEFGQFEAFF | TRBJ1-1 | TRBV6-5 | . | .
TGTGCCAGCAGTATTGGGGGGACAGGGGGCCACACTGAAGCTTTCTTT | CASSIGGTGGHTEAFF | TRBJ1-1 | TRBV5-4 | many | TRBD1
TGTGCCAGCAGCCAAGAAGGGTGGGGGTCCTACAATGAGCAGTTCTTC | CASSQEGWGSYNEQFF | TRBJ2-1 | TRBV3-1 | few | .
TGTGCCATCAGTGAGTCGAGAGGTAAGAGCAATCAGCCCCAGCATTTT | CAISESRGKSNQPQHF | TRBJ1-5 | TRBV10-3 | . | .
TGTGCCAGCAGCTTAGATTTTCGGACAGGAACTAATGAAAAACTGTTTTTT | CASSLDFRTGTNEKLFF | TRBJ1-4 | TRBV7-2 | few | TRBD1
TGTGCCAGCAGCCCCCGAGGGGCACCGAACACCGGGGAGCTGTTTTTT | CASSPRGAPNTGELFF | TRBJ2-2 | TRBV7-9 | . | .
TGTGCCAGCAGTTTAAGTCTTGCGGGCGGTGGCTACACCTTC | CASSLSLAGGGYTF | TRBJ1-2 | TRBV27 | few | .
TGCAGCGTTTTCGATTCAGTGAACACTGAAGCTTTCTTT | CSVFDSVNTEAFF | TRBJ1-1 | TRBV29-1 | many | .
TGTGCCAGCAGCTTGGCGGGGGGCGGCACAGATACGCAGTATTTT | CASSLAGGGTDTQYF | TRBJ2-3 | TRBV5-4 | many | .
TGTGCCAGCAGCCCTCCGAGGAGCACCGGGGAGCTGTTTTTT | CASSPPRSTGELFF | TRBJ2-2 | TRBV3-1 | many | .
TGCGCCAGCAGCCAAGACAGGGCCGCAGAGACCCAGTACTTC | CASSQDRAAETQYF | TRBJ2-5 | TRBV4-1 | . | .
TGCGCCAGCAGCCAAGTCTTGAGGGAAAAACTGTTTTTT | CASSQVLREKLFF | TRBJ1-4 | TRBV4-1 | many | .
TGTGCCAGCAGCTTATTGAGAGCCCAATTCCCCCGGCGAGAGACCCAGTACTTC | CASSLLRAQFPRRETQYF | TRBJ2-5 | TRBV7-9 | many | .
TGTGCCAGCAGTTTAGAATATGGGGTCGGTTACTATGGCTACACCTTC | CASSLEYGVGYYGYTF | TRBJ1-2 | TRBV27 | . | .
TGCAGCGGGGGGACAGGGGGCTACGAGCAGTACTTC | CSGGTGGYEQYF | TRBJ2-7 | TRBV29-1 | many | TRBD1
TGTGCCAGCAGTGAAGCCAGCTATAAGGAAAAACTGTTTTTT | CASSEASYKEKLFF | TRBJ1-4 | TRBV25-1 | . | .
TGTGCCAGCAGACCTGACAGGGCCGACTTCGAAAAACTGTTTTTT | CASRPDRADFEKLFF | TRBJ1-4 | TRBV7-9 | many | TRBD1